A single sample gave rise to the 13 T cell receptor beta chains below, sequenced in a study of cytomegalovirus exposure and HLA in healthy donors (dated by TCRdb to about 2017). Libraries were built with the immunoSEQ multiplex PCR assay. The multiplex PCR relied on a mix of 60 forward primers for TCR Vbeta segments and 13 reverse primers for TCR Jbeta segments. Not all clones reach the TCRdb copy of this immuneACCESS table, which keeps in-frame sequences only. Checked studies attribute under half of the gap to unresolved V genes and leave the rest unexplained. In all, the sample holds 74,000 or so clones, and 78% of those were seen once. The biggest ten clones account for 4.5% to 7% of the sample. Sample: PBMCs. The source is a male donor in good health and CMV-seropositive.

V usage is TRBV7-2 and J usage is TRBJ2-3; no reliable D call. The ends were cut back, 5 bases at V and 0 bases at J, with 6 bases in the middle. CDR1 and CDR2 (germline): SGHTA, FQGNSA. CDR3 length equals 13 residues. As DNA, the CDR3 is TGTGCCAGCAGCCCCCAGAGCACAGATACGCAGTATTTT. This gives the protein CASSPQSTDTQYF.

The chain combines TRBV18 with TRBJ1-4; 12 bases are shared with TRBD1. Looked up from germline, CDR1 is KGHSH and CDR2 is LQKENI. The CDR3 is 18 residues long. The V and J ends lost 6 bases and 2 bases, in that order; junction bases with no gene match: 10. The CDR3 spells CASSSGTGGDWTNEKLFF. The CDR3 DNA is TGTGCCAGCTCGTCCGGGACAGGGGGCGATTGGACTAATGAAAAACTGTTTTTT.

The V and J genes are TRBV6-5 and TRBJ2-7; possibly TRBD1 for D (6 bases). V shed 6 bases and J shed 0 bases, with 15 bases lying between them. The V gene's germline CDR1 is MNHEY and CDR2 SVGAGI. The CDR3 runs to 15 residues. CDR3 loop: CASSMSGTFSYEQYF. The CDR3 DNA is TGTGCCAGCAGCATGAGTGGGACATTCTCCTACGAGCAGTACTTC.

Details on this clone: The junction does not match germline at one end; this may be a read error. In DNA form, the CDR3 reads TGTTCCAGCAGCTTACAATCTGAAGCTTTCTTT. Translation: CSSSLQSEAFF. The chain carries TRBV7-9 and TRBJ1-1, with D hard to call. The CDR3 contains 11 residues. Per the germline V gene, CDR1 is SEHNR and CDR2 is FQNEAQ (reference sequence).

This clone was counted a few times. CDR3 amino acids: CASRTGANYNEQFF. In nucleotides, the CDR3 is TGTGCCAGCAGAACAGGGGCCAACTACAATGAGCAGTTCTTC. The V and J genes are TRBV6-4 and TRBJ2-1, with TRBD1 matching over 7 bases. The CDR3 loop spans 14 amino acids. Germline CDR1 MRHNA, CDR2 SNTAGT. J was trimmed by 3 bases and V by 6 bases; bases with no gene match: 5.

The chain recombines TRBV5-1 with TRBJ1-3, with TRBD1 matching 9 bases. Trimming took 4 bases from V and 5 from J; bases not matched to a gene: 10. Germline lookup yields CDR1 SGHRS and CDR2 YFSETQ. The CDR3 spans 16 residues. CDR3 nucleotides: TGCGCCAGCAGCGATCCCTGGACAGGGGCAAGAAACACCATATATTTT. The encoded protein is CASSDPWTGARNTIYF.

Regarding this clone: Other DNA sequences in this specimen translate into the identical CDR3. The chain carries TRBV7-9 and TRBJ2-2; TRBD2 matches 10 bases. Germline V gives CDR1 SEHNR, CDR2 FQNEAQ (reference sequence). The CDR3 extends over 15 amino acids. V was pared by 4 bases and J by 1 base, with 0 bases of the junction left unmatched. The CDR3 here is CASSSSGGNTGELFF. The CDR3 coding sequence is TGTGCCAGCAGCTCTAGCGGGGGGAACACCGGGGAGCTGTTTTTT.

This clone showed up just once. V usage is TRBV2 and J usage is TRBJ2-5; D might be TRBD2 (6 bases). The CDR3 runs 15 residues. Deletions cut 6 bases from V and 4 bases from J, with 18 bases between. CDR1 and CDR2 from the germline V gene are SNHLY and FYNNEI. The CDR3 protein is CASSAGTGRGETQYF. As DNA, the CDR3 is TGTGCCAGCAGCGCGGGGACGGGGCGAGGAGAGACCCAGTACTTC.

This clone appeared a few times. The chain is built from TRBV27 and TRBJ2-1, with 9 bases identical to TRBD2. Germline V CDR1 and CDR2: MNHEY, SMNVEV (reference sequence). This CDR3 spans 16 amino acids. Trimming took 2 bases from V and 7 from J; bases not matched to a gene: 9. The CDR3 sequence is CASSLRASGDGNEQFF. The CDR3 DNA sequence: TGTGCCAGCAGTTTAAGGGCTAGCGGGGACGGAAATGAGCAGTTCTTC.

This rearrangement joins TRBV19 to TRBJ1-2; 7 bases are shared with TRBD1. J was trimmed by 5 bases and V by 6 bases; bases with no gene match: 3. Germline V gene lookup returns CDR1 LNHDA and CDR2 SQIVND (reference sequence). There are 12 residues in the CDR3. The CDR3 region has the DNA TGTGCCAGTAGGGGGACAGTGTATGGCTACACCTTC. This sequence encodes CASRGTVYGYTF.

The V and J genes are TRBV30 and TRBJ2-5; D not certain. The CDR3 has 11 amino acids. V dropped 1 base and J dropped 2 bases, with 2 bases sitting between them. Germline-derived CDR1 and CDR2 are GTSNPN and SVGIG (reference sequence). In DNA, the CDR3 is TGTGCCTGGAGTGCACAAGAGACCCAGTACTTC. Its translation is CAWSAQETQYF.

The genes are TRBV23-1 and TRBJ2-7; TRBD2 agrees at 7 bases. TRBV23-1 is an ORF, and what it does is uncertain. The CDR3 runs to 13 residues. V lost 1 base to trimming and J lost 7 bases; unmatched junction nucleotides: 4. CDR3 nucleotides: TGCGCCAGCAGTCAATATTGGGAGGGTGAGCAGTACTTC. Encoded protein: CASSQYWEGEQYF.

The V and J genes are TRBV28 and TRBJ1-1; 9 bases line up with TRBD1. This CDR3 contains 15 residues. Germline trimming cut 5 bases from V and 6 bases from J; bases unmatched to any gene: 10. CDR1 and CDR2 (germline): MDHEN, SYDVKM. In DNA form, the CDR3 reads TGTGCCAGCAGTCTACTCGGGACAGGGCCTCCTGAAGCTTTCTTT. This sequence encodes CASSLLGTGPPEAFF.